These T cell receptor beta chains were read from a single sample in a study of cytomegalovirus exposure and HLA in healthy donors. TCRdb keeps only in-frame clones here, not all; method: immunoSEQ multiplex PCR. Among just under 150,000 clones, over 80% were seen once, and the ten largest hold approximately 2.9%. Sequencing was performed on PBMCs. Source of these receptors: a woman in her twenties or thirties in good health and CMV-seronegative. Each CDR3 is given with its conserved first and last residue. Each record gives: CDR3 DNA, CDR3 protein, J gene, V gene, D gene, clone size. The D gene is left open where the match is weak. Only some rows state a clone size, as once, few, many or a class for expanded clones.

cdr3_nt: TGCGCCAGCAGCCCCCTATCGACAGGGGATGCTGAAGCTTTCTTT
cdr3_aa: CASSPLSTGDAEAFF
j_call: TRBJ1-1
v_call: TRBV5-1
d_call: TRBD1
clone_size: .

cdr3_nt: TGTGCCAGCTCACCACAGGGCAGGGGGTCGTTTGGCTACACCTTC
cdr3_aa: CASSPQGRGSFGYTF
j_call: TRBJ1-2
v_call: TRBV18
d_call: TRBD1
clone_size: .

cdr3_nt: TGCGCCAGCAGCCCAAGTGCACGGCGGGGATCTTACAATGAGCAGTTCTTC
cdr3_aa: CASSPSARRGSYNEQFF
j_call: TRBJ2-1
v_call: TRBV4-3
d_call: .
clone_size: .

cdr3_nt: TGTGCCAGCAGTTTATCGGGACTAGCGGGAGGTGGTGAGCAGTTCTTC
cdr3_aa: CASSLSGLAGGGEQFF
j_call: TRBJ2-1
v_call: TRBV28
d_call: TRBD2
clone_size: once

cdr3_nt: TGTGCCATCGGGGGGGGGAGCTCCTATAATTCACCCCTCCACTTT
cdr3_aa: CAIGGGSSYNSPLHF
j_call: TRBJ1-6
v_call: TRBV10-3
d_call: .
clone_size: .

cdr3_nt: TGCGCCAGCAGTGAAGGACGTTATGTGGACTACTACGAGCAGTACTTC
cdr3_aa: CASSEGRYVDYYEQYF
j_call: TRBJ2-7
v_call: TRBV10-2
d_call: .
clone_size: .

cdr3_nt: TGTGCCACCAGCAGAAAGCGGGGGGTAGGAGAAGCTTTCTTT
cdr3_aa: CATSRKRGVGEAFF
j_call: TRBJ1-1
v_call: TRBV15
d_call: .
clone_size: .

cdr3_nt: TGTGCCAGCAGTGTCGACAGAAATAGCAATCAGCCCCAGCATTTT
cdr3_aa: CASSVDRNSNQPQHF
j_call: TRBJ1-5
v_call: TRBV6-1
d_call: .
clone_size: .

cdr3_nt: TGTGCCAGCAGGGAACAGGGGAACACTGAAGCTTTCTTT
cdr3_aa: CASREQGNTEAFF
j_call: TRBJ1-1
v_call: TRBV6-6
d_call: .
clone_size: few

cdr3_nt: TGTGCCAGCAGCTCTGGCCACGAGCAGTACTTC
cdr3_aa: CASSSGHEQYF
j_call: TRBJ2-7
v_call: TRBV7-2
d_call: .
clone_size: .

cdr3_nt: TGTGCCAGCTCACCACGCGGGACAGGGACGGATCAGCCCCAGCATTTT
cdr3_aa: CASSPRGTGTDQPQHF
j_call: TRBJ1-5
v_call: TRBV18
d_call: TRBD1
clone_size: .

cdr3_nt: TGTGCCAGCAGCTTCTCCACAGATACGCAGTATTTT
cdr3_aa: CASSFSTDTQYF
j_call: TRBJ2-3
v_call: TRBV5-4
d_call: .
clone_size: .

cdr3_nt: TGTGCCACCAGCAGAGAACTTCTCCAGGGTCGGAATCAGCCCCAGCATTTT
cdr3_aa: CATSRELLQGRNQPQHF
j_call: TRBJ1-5
v_call: TRBV15
d_call: .
clone_size: .

cdr3_nt: TGTGCCAGCAGCTTATTTATGCGGGAGGGGCGATGGGAGCAGTTCTTC
cdr3_aa: CASSLFMREGRWEQFF
j_call: TRBJ2-1
v_call: TRBV11-2
d_call: TRBD2
clone_size: .

cdr3_nt: TGTGCCAGCAGCTTAGATCAGTGGAATGAGCAGTTCTTC
cdr3_aa: CASSLDQWNEQFF
j_call: TRBJ2-1
v_call: TRBV7-9
d_call: .
clone_size: few

cdr3_nt: TGCGCCAGCAGCCATGGTACATCGCATGGCTACACCTTC
cdr3_aa: CASSHGTSHGYTF
j_call: TRBJ1-2
v_call: TRBV4-1
d_call: .
clone_size: .

cdr3_nt: TGTGCCAGCAGCACTAGCGGGAGTTACGAGCAGTACTTC
cdr3_aa: CASSTSGSYEQYF
j_call: TRBJ2-7
v_call: TRBV7-2
d_call: TRBD2
clone_size: once

cdr3_nt: TGTGCCAGCAGTTTATCTGGAGGAGTGAACACTGAAGCTTTCTTT
cdr3_aa: CASSLSGGVNTEAFF
j_call: TRBJ1-1
v_call: TRBV27
d_call: .
clone_size: .

cdr3_nt: TGTGCCAGCACCCAGGGGCAGGGGGGCACTGAAGCTTTCTTT
cdr3_aa: CASTQGQGGTEAFF
j_call: TRBJ1-1
v_call: TRBV2
d_call: TRBD1
clone_size: .

cdr3_nt: TGTGCCAGTAGTATAGGGAGGACTGAAGCTTTCTTT
cdr3_aa: CASSIGRTEAFF
j_call: TRBJ1-1
v_call: TRBV19
d_call: .
clone_size: .

cdr3_nt: TGTGCCAGCTCGTCGGCTAGCGGGGGGAACACCGGGGAGCTGTTTTTT
cdr3_aa: CASSSASGGNTGELFF
j_call: TRBJ2-2
v_call: TRBV28
d_call: TRBD2
clone_size: .

cdr3_nt: TGTGCCAGCAGGGAAAGCGGGGGATACACAGATACGCAGTATTTT
cdr3_aa: CASRESGGYTDTQYF
j_call: TRBJ2-3
v_call: TRBV6-5
d_call: TRBD2
clone_size: .

cdr3_nt: TGTGCCATCAAAGGGACTAGCGGGAGGGCCCTGGATACGCAGTATTTT
cdr3_aa: CAIKGTSGRALDTQYF
j_call: TRBJ2-3
v_call: TRBV10-3
d_call: TRBD2
clone_size: once

cdr3_nt: TGTGCCATCAAAAGGGACACCACCTACGAGCAGTACTTC
cdr3_aa: CAIKRDTTYEQYF
j_call: TRBJ2-7
v_call: TRBV10-3
d_call: .
clone_size: .

cdr3_nt: TGTGCCAGCAGTTCTAAAGCGGGCACTGAAGCTTTCTTT
cdr3_aa: CASSSKAGTEAFF
j_call: TRBJ1-1
v_call: TRBV6-6
d_call: .
clone_size: .

cdr3_nt: TGTGCCACCAGCAGAGATCGAAGGCGGTGGGCGGGGGAAGACAGTGAGCAGTTCTTC
cdr3_aa: CATSRDRRRWAGEDSEQFF
j_call: TRBJ2-1
v_call: TRBV15
d_call: TRBD2
clone_size: .

cdr3_nt: TGCACCAGCAGCCAAGATCTATGGGGCGGGAGGGGTTACGAGCAGTACTTC
cdr3_aa: CTSSQDLWGGRGYEQYF
j_call: TRBJ2-7
v_call: TRBV1
d_call: .
clone_size: .